Below, 3 T cell receptor beta chains from the same sample are listed, as sequenced in a study of cytotoxic CD8 clonotypes in ibrutinib-treated CLL listed by TCRdb under 2021. The library came from the immunoSEQ multiplex PCR assay. TCRdb's version of the immuneACCESS table is confined to in-frame rearrangements and falls short of the full clone set. An unresolved V gene accounts for under half of the shortfall where checked; the remainder is of unknown origin. This sample holds about 140,000 clones; about 80% were observed only once. The ten largest clonotypes hold 25% to 35% of the sample. Per the publication, the time point label means: roughly 12 months on ibrutinib. This specimen was PBMCs, taken after 12 months of ibrutinib treatment. All receptors derive from a human donor with chronic lymphocytic leukemia.

DNA for the CDR3: TGTGCCAGCAGTTACTCAGCGTATGGCTACACCTTC. It is translated as CASSYSAYGYTF. The J gene is TRBJ1-2, the V gene TRBV6-5; D unclear. Trimming left V 0 bases short and J 5 bases short, with 4 bases between. The CDR3 length is 12 residues. The germline CDR1 and CDR2 sequences are MNHEY and SVGAGI.

This chain connects TRBV5-4 to TRBJ2-5; TRBD2 aligns across 8 bases. Germline assignment: CDR1 SGHNT and CDR2 YYREEE (reference sequence). This CDR3 has 15 amino acids. Germline trimming cut 3 bases from V and 5 bases from J; bases unmatched to any gene: 9. In DNA form, the CDR3 reads TGTGCCAGCAGCTCCCCCTCGGGGGGGCCGGAGACCCAGTACTTC. Translation: CASSSPSGGPETQYF.

This clone was found many times. V usage is TRBV14 and J usage is TRBJ2-2; 7 bases map to TRBD2. Per the germline V gene, CDR1 is SGHDN and CDR2 is FVKESK. With 4 bases clipped from V and 1 base from J, the junction kept 6 bases outside the gene matches. This CDR3 spans 16 amino acids. The CDR3 here is CASSRHRGVNTGELFF. The CDR3 region has the DNA TGTGCCAGCAGCCGCCACCGGGGGGTGAACACCGGGGAGCTGTTTTTT.